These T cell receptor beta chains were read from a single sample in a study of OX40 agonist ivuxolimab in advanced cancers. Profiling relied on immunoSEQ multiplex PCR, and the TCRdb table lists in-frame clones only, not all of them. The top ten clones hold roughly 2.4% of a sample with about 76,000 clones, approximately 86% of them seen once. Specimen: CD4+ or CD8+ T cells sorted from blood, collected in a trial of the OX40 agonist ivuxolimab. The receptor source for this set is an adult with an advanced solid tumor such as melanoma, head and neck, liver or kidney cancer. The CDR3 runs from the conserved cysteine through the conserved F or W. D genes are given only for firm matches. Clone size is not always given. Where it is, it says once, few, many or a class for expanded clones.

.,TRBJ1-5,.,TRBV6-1,TGTGCCAGCAGTCAAGAACTGGAACTCTATAGCAATCAGCCCCAGCATTTT,CASSQELELYSNQPQHF
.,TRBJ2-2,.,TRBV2,TGTGCCAGCGGGTATGACGGGGAGCTGTTTTTT,CASGYDGELFF
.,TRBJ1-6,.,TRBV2,TGTGCCAGCAGTTTCGCGGGTACTTATAATTCACCCCTCCACTTT,CASSFAGTYNSPLHF
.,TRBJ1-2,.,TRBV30,TGTGCCTGGAGTGGAATGGGGGCAGGTGGCTACACCTTC,CAWSGMGAGGYTF
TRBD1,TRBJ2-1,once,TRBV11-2,TGTGCCAGCAGCAACCGGGACAGGAGGACTACACACAATGAGCAGTTCTTC,CASSNRDRRTTHNEQFF
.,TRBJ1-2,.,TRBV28,TGTGCCAGCAGTCAAGGTCCGGGCAGGATCTATGGCTACACCTTC,CASSQGPGRIYGYTF
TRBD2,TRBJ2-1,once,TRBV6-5,TGTGCCAGCAGTTACTCTAGCGGGAGCTCCTACAATGAGCAGTTCTTC,CASSYSSGSSYNEQFF
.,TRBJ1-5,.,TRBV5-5,TGTGCCAGCAGCCCGGGACATCAGGAGAGGAATCAGCCCCAGCATTTT,CASSPGHQERNQPQHF
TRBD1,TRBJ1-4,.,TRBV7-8,TGTGCCAGCAGCCGGGCGGGACAGGGGAGGCATGAAAAACTGTTTTTT,CASSRAGQGRHEKLFF
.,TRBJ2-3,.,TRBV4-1,TGCGCCAGCAGCCAAGCTCATAGGCAGCCCACAGATACGCAGTATTTT,CASSQAHRQPTDTQYF
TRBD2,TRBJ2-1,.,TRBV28,TGTGCCAGCAGTTCCCTTATTAGCGGGGAATCGGGAAATGAGCAGTTCTTC,CASSSLISGESGNEQFF
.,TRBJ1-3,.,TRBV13,TGTGCCAGCAGCCCCGGGACCCTCTCTGGAAACACCATATATTTT,CASSPGTLSGNTIYF
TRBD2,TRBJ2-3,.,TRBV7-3,TGTGCCAGCAGCTCGGGGGGGTCTAGAGATACGCAGTATTTT,CASSSGGSRDTQYF
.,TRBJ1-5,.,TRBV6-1,TGTGCCAAAGAAAAGGGGTCGGTTTGGAATCAGCCCCAGCATTTT,CAKEKGSVWNQPQHF
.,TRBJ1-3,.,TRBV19,TGTGCCAGTAGTCTTCAAGGAAACACCATATATTTT,CASSLQGNTIYF
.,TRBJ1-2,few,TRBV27,TGTGCCAGCAGTGAACAGGGATTCCACTATGGCTACACCTTC,CASSEQGFHYGYTF
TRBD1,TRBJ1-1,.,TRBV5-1,TGCGCCAGCAGCCCTCAGGGGGACACTGAAGCTTTCTTT,CASSPQGDTEAFF
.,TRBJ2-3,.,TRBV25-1,TGTGCCAGCATCCGATATCTTAAGCATCGGACAGATACGCAGTATTTT,CASIRYLKHRTDTQYF